Described below is a single T cell receptor (beta chain) sequence and its context. These data belong to a study of blood T cell repertoires in COVID-19. Study information: Samples taken during acute and convalescent COVID-19 were collected in the United States, Italy and Spain.

As processed by the authors: Amplification of reference gene primers provided the estimated nucleated cell counts. Profiling relied on immunoSEQ multiplex PCR, and the TCRdb table lists in-frame clones only, not all of them. For V, J and clone size, that table is used; D and trimming come from the DNA. Altogether 130,000 or so clones are present, around 80% being singletons, with the ten largest covering 2% to 2.5%. Recruitment covered 20 to 25 US areas and drew participants whose ages spanned about 18 to 95 years. Participant-given clinical history determined each cohort assignment. Per the germline V gene, CDR1 is MNHEY and CDR2 is SVGAGI. V lost 0 bases and J 3 bases, leaving 14 bases between the germline ends. The CDR3 is 16 residues long.

This rearrangement joins TRBV6-5 to TRBJ1-2; D perhaps matches TRBD1 (5 bases). Material for sequencing was PBMCs or T cells enriched from blood (not recorded which). This TCR was sampled from a middle-aged man with acute COVID-19. CDR3 sequence reads: CASSYSGPPGHYGYTF. The DNA of the CDR3 is TGTGCCAGCAGTTACTCCGGACCGCCAGGGCACTATGGCTACACCTTC.